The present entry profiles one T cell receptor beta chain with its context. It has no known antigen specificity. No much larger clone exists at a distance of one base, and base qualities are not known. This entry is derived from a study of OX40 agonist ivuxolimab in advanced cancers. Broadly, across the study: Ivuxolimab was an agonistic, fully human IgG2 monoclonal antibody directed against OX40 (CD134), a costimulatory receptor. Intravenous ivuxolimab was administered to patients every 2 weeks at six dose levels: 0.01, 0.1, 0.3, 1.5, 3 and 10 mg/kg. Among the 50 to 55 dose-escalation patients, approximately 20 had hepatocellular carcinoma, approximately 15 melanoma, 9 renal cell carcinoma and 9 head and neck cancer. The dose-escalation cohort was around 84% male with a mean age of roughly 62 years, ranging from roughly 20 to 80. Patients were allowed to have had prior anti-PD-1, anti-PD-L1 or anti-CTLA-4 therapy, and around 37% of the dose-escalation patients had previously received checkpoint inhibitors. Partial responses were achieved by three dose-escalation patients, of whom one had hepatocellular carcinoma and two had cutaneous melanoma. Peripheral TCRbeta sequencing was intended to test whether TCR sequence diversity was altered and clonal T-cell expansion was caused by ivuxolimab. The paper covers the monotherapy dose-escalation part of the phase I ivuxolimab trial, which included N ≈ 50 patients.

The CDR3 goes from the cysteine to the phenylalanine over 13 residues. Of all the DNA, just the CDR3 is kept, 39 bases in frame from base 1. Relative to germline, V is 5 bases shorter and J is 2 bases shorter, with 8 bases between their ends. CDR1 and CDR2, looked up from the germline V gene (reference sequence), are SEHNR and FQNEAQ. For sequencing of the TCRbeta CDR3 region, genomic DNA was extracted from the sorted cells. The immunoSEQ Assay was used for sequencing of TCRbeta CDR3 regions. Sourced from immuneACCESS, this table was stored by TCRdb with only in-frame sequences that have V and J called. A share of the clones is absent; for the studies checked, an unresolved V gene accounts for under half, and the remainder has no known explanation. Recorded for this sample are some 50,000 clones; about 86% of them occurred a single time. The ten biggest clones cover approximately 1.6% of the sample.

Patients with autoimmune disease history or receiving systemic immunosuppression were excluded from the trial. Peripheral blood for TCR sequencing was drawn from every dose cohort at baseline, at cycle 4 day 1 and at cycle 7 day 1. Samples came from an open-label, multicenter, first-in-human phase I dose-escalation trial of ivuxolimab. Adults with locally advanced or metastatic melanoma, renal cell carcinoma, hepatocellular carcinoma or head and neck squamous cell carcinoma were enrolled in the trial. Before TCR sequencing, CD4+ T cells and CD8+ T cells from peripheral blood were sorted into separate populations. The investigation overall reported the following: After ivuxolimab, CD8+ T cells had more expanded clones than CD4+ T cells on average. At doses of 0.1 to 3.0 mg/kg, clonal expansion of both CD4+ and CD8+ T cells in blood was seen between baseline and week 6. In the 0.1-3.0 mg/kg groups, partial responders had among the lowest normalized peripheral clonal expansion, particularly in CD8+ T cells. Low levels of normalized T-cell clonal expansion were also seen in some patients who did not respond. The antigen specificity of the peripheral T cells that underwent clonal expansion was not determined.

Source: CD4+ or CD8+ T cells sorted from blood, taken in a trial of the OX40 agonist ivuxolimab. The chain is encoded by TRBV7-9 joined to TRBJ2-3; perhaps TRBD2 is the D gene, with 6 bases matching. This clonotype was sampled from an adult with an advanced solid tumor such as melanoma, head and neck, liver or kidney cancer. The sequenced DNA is TGTGCCAGCAGCCGGGACTTCACAGATACGCAGTATTTT. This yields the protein CASSRDFTDTQYF.